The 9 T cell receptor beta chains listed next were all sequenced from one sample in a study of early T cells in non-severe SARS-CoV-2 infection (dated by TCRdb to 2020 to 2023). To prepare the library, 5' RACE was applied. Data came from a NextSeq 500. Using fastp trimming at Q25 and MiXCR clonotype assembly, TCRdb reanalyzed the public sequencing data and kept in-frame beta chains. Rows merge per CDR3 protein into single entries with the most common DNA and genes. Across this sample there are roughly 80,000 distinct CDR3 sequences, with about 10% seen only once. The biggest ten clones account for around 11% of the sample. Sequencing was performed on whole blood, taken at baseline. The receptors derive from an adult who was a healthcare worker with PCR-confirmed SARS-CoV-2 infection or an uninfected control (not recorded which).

As DNA, the CDR3 is TGCAGCCTGGGAGGGGTCAACACTGAAGCTTTCTTT. Translation: CSLGGVNTEAFF. The J gene is TRBJ1-1, the V gene TRBV29-1; perhaps TRBD1 as D (5 bases). The CDR3 has 12 amino acids. Germline CDR1 reads SQVTM; CDR2 reads ANQGSEA. V was cut by 8 bases and J by 2 bases, with 12 bases left in between.

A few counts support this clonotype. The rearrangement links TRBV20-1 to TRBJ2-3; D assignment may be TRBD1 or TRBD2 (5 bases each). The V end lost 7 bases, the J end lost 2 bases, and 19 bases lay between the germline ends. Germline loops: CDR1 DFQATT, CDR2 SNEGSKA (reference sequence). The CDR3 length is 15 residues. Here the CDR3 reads CSVSYRDGYTDTQYF. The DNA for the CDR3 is TGCAGTGTTAGCTACCGGGACGGATACACAGATACGCAGTATTTT.

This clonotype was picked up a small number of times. The CDR3 bases are TGTGCCAGCAGCTTAATCTCTGGGGCGAACACTGAAGCTTTCTTT. It codes for CASSLISGANTEAFF. The chain links TRBV7-9 to TRBJ1-1; possible D gene TRBD1, 5 bases. Trimming stripped 2 bases from V and 1 base from J, with 11 bases between. Germline loops: CDR1 SEHNR, CDR2 FQNEAQ (reference sequence). The CDR3 is 15 residues long.

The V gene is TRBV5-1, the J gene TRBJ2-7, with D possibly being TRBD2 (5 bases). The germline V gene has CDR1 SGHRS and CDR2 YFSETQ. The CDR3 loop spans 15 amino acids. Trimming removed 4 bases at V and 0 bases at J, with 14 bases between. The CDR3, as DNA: TGCGCCAGCAGCCTGAGAGGGCAGACCTCCTACGAGCAGTACTTC. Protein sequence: CASSLRGQTSYEQYF. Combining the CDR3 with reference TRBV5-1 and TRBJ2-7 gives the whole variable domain KAGVTQTPRYLIKTRGQQVTLSCSPISGHRSVSWYQQTPGQGLQFLFEYFSETQRNKGNFPGRFSGRQFSNSRSEMNVSTLELGDSALYLCASSLRGQTSYEQYFGPGTRLTVT.

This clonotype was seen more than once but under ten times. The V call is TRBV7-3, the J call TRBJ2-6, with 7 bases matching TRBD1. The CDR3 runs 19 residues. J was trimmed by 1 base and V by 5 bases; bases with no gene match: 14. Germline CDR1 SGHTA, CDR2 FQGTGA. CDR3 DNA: TGTGCCAGCAGCCAAGGCCCGACAGGGATAGGTTCTGGGGCCAACGTCCTGACTTTC. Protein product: CASSQGPTGIGSGANVLTF.

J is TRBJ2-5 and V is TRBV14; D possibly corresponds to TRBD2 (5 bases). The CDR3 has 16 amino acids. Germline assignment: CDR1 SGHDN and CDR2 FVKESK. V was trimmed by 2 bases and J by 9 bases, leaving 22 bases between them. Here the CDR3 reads CASSQIRTDPLGAQYF. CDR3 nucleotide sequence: TGTGCCAGCAGCCAAATCCGCACCGACCCACTCGGGGCCCAGTACTTC.

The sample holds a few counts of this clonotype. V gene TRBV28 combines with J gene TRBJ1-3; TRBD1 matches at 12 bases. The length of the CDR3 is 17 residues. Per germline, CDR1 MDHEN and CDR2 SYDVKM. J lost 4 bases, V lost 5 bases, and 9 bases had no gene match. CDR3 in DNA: TGTGCCAGCAGTCGTACCGGGACAGGGGGCTTCGGAAACACCATATATTTT. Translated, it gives CASSRTGTGGFGNTIYF.

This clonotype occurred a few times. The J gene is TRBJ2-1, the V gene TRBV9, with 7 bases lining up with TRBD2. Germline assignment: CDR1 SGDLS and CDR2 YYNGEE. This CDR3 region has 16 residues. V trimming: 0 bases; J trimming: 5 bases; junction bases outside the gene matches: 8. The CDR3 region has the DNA TGTGCCAGCAGCGTAGTCCCGCGGCTAGCGGACAATGAGCAGTTCTTC. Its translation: CASSVVPRLADNEQFF.

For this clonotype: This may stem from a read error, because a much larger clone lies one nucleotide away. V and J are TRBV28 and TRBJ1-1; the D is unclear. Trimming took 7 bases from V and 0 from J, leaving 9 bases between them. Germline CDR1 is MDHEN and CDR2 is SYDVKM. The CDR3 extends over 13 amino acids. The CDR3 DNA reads TGTGCCAGCACCCCCTACATGAACACTGAAGCTTTCTTT. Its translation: CASTPYMNTEAFF.